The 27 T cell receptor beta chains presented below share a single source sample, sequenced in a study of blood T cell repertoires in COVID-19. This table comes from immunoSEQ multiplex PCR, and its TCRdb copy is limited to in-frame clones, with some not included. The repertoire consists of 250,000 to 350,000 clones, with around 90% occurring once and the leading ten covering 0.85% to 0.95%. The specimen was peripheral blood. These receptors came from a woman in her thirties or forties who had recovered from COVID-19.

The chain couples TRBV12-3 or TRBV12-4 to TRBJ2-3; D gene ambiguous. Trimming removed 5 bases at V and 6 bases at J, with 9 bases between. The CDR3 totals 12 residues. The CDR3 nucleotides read TGTGCCAGCAGTCCACGAGAGGATACGCAGTATTTT. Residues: CASSPREDTQYF.

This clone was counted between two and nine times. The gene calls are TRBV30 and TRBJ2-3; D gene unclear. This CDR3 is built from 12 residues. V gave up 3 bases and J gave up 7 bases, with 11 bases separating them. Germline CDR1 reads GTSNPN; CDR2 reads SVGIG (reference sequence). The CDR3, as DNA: TGTGCCTGGAGGTTACCAGGTTATACGCAGTATTTT. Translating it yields CAWRLPGYTQYF. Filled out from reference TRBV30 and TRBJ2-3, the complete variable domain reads SQTIHQWPATLVQPVGSPLSLECTVEGTSNPNLYWYRQAAGRGLQLLFYSVGIGQISSEVPQNLSASRPQDRQFILSSKKLLLSDSGFYLCAWRLPGYTQYFGPGTRLTVL.

CDR3 DNA sequence: TGTGCCAGTAGCCCGGGGGATAGGCTTGAGGAGCAGTACTTC. It specifies CASSPGDRLEEQYF. The J gene is TRBJ2-7, the V gene TRBV19; tentative D call: TRBD2 (6 bases). The V gene lost 6 bases and the J gene lost 7 bases, with 19 bases spanning the gap. CDR1 and CDR2 (germline): LNHDA, SQIVND (reference sequence). This CDR3 contains 14 residues.

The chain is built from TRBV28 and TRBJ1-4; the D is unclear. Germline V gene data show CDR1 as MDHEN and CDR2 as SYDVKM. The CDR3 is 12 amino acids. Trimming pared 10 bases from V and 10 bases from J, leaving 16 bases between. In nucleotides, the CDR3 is TGTGCCACCAACGTCTTGGGAGGAAAACTGTTTTTT. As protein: CATNVLGGKLFF.

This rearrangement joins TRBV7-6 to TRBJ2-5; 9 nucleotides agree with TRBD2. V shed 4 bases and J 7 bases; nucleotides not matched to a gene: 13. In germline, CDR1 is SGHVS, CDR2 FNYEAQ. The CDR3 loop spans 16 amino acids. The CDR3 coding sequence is TGTGCCAGCAGCTCCTTAGCGGGAGACCCGGCAGGGACCCAGTACTTC. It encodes CASSSLAGDPAGTQYF.

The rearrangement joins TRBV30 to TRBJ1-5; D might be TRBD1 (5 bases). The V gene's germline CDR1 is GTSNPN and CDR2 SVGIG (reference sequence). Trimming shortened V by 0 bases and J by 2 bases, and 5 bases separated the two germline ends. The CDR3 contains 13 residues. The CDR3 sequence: CAWSVQGNQPQHF. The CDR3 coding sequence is TGTGCCTGGAGTGTACAGGGCAATCAGCCCCAGCATTTT.

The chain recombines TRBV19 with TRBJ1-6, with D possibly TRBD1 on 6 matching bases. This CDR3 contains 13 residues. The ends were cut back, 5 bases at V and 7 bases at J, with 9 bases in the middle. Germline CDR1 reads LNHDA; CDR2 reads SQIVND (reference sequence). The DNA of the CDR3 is TGTGCCAGTAGTGGACAGCTCAATTCACCCCTCCACTTT. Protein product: CASSGQLNSPLHF.

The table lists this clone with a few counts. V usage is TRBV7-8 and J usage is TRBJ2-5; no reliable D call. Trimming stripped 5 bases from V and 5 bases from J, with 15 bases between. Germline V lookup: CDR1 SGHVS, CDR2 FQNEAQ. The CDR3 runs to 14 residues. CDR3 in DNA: TGTGCCAGCAGCCGACCCGACTCGCGGGAGACCCAGTACTTC. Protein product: CASSRPDSRETQYF.

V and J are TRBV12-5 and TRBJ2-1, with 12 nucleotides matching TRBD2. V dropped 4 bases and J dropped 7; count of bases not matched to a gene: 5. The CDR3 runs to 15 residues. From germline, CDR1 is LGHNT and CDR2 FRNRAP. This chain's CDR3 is CASGWGLAGGNEQFF. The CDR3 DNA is TGTGCTAGTGGTTGGGGACTAGCGGGTGGGAATGAGCAGTTCTTC.

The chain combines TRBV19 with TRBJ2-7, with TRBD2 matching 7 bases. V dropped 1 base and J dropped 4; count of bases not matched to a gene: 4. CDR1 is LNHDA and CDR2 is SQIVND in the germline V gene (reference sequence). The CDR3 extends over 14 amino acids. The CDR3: CASSIGSSGYEQYF. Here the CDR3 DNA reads TGTGCCAGTAGTATAGGGTCTAGCGGATACGAGCAGTACTTC.

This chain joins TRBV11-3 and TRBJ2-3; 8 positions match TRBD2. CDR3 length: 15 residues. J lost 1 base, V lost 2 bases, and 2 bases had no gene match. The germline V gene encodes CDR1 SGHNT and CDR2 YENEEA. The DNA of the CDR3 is TGTGCCAGCAGCTTACGGGAGGGTGGCACAGATACGCAGTATTTT. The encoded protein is CASSLREGGTDTQYF.

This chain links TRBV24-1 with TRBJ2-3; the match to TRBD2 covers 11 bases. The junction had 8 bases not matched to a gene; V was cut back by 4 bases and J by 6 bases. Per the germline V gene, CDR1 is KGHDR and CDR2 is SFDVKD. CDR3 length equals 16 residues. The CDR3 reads CATSDPQGLAGDTQYF. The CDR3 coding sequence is TGTGCCACCAGTGACCCACAAGGACTAGCGGGCGATACGCAGTATTTT.

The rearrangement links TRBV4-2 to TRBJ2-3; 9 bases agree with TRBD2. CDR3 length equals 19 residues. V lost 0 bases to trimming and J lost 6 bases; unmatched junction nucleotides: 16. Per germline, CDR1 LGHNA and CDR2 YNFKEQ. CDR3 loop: CASSQDRGGTSSSFDTQYF. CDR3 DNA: TGTGCCAGCAGCCAAGATCGGGGCGGGACTAGCAGTTCATTTGATACGCAGTATTTT.

This CDR3 is CASSFRLAGGITDEQFF. The CDR3 nucleotides are TGTGCCAGCAGCTTCCGACTAGCGGGAGGAATTACGGATGAGCAGTTCTTC. This chain uses TRBV5-5 with TRBJ2-1, with 13 nucleotides matching TRBD2. V was clipped by 2 bases and J by 8 bases; unmatched bases: 10. CDR1 SGHKS and CDR2 YYEKEE come from the germline V gene (reference sequence). The CDR3 covers 17 residues.

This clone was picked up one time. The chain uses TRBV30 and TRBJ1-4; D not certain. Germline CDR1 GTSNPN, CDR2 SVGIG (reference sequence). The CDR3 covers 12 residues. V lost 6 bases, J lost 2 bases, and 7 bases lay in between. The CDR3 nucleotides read TGTGCCTGCAGGCAGACTAATGAAAAACTGTTTTTT. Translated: CACRQTNEKLFF.

The CDR3 nucleotides read TGTGCCAGCAGCACCCGGACAGGGGAGGGAGGCTACACCTTC. As protein: CASSTRTGEGGYTF. The chain couples TRBV9 to TRBJ1-2; 9 bases map to TRBD1. The CDR3 length is 14 residues. The ends lost 4 bases at V and 8 bases at J; junction bases unmatched: 9. Germline V lookup: CDR1 SGDLS, CDR2 YYNGEE. Variable domain in full (rest from reference TRBV9 and TRBJ1-2): DSGVTQTPKHLITATGQRVTLRCSPRSGDLSVYWYQQSLDQGLQFLIQYYNGEERAKGNILERFSAQQFPDLHSELNLSSLELGDSALYFCASSTRTGEGGYTFGSGTRLTVV.

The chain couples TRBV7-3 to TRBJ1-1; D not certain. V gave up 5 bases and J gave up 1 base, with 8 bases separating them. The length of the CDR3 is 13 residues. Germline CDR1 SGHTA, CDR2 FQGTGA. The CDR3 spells CASSPSQNTEAFF. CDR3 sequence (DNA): TGTGCCAGCAGCCCCTCACAGAACACTGAAGCTTTCTTT.

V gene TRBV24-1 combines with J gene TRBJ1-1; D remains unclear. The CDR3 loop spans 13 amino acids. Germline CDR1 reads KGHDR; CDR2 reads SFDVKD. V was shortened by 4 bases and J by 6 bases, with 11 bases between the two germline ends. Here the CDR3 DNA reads TGTGCCACCAGTGACGCAGGACTGCCTGAAGCTTTCTTT. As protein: CATSDAGLPEAFF.

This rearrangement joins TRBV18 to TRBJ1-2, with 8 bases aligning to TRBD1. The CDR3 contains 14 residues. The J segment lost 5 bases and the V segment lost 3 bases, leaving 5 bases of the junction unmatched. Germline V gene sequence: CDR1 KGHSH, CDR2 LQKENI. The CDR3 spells CASSPQDREYGYTF. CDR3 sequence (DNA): TGTGCCAGCTCACCTCAGGACAGGGAGTATGGCTACACCTTC.

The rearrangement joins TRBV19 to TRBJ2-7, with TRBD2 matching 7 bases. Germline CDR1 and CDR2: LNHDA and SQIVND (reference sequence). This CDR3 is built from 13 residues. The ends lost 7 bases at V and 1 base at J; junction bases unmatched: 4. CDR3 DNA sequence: TGTGCCAGTATGGGGGGGAGATCCTACGAGCAGTACTTC. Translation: CASMGGRSYEQYF.

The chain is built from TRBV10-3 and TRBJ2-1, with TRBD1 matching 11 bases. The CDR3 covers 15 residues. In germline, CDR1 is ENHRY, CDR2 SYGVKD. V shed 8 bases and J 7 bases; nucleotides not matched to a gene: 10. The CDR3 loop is CAIRTPGQGVNEQFF. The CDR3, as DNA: TGTGCCATCCGAACTCCGGGACAGGGGGTAAATGAGCAGTTCTTC.

DNA of the CDR3: TGTGCCATCGGACCAACTAGCTCCGATACGCAGTATTTT. It codes for CAIGPTSSDTQYF. The chain joins TRBV10-3 to TRBJ2-3; maybe TRBD2 (6 bases). The V and J ends lost 8 bases and 6 bases respectively, with 15 bases between them. Per the germline V gene, CDR1 is ENHRY and CDR2 is SYGVKD. The length of the CDR3 is 13 residues.

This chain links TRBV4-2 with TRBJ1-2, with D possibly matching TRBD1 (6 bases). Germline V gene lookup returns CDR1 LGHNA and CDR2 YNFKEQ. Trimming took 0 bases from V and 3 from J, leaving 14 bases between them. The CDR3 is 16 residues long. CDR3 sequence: CASSQEGAGMDYGYTF. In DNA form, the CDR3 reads TGTGCCAGCAGCCAAGAGGGGGCAGGGATGGACTATGGCTACACCTTC.

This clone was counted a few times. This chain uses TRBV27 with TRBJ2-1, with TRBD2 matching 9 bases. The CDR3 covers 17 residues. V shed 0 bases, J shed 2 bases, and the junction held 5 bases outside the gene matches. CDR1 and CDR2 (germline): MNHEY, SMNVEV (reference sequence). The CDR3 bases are TGTGCCAGCAGTTTATCTCCTAGCGGGAACCCCTACAATGAGCAGTTCTTC. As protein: CASSLSPSGNPYNEQFF.

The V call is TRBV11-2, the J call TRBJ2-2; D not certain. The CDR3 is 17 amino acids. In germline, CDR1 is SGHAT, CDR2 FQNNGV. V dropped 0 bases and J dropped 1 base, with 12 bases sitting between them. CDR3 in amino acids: CASSLDVLAVNTGELFF. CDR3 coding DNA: TGTGCCAGCAGCTTAGACGTGCTCGCGGTGAACACCGGGGAGCTGTTTTTT. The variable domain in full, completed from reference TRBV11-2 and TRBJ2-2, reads EAGVAQSPRYKIIEKRQSVAFWCNPISGHATLYWYQQILGQGPKLLIQFQNNGVVDDSQLPKDRFSAERLKGVDSTLKIQPAKLEDSAVYLCASSLDVLAVNTGELFFGEGSRLTVL.

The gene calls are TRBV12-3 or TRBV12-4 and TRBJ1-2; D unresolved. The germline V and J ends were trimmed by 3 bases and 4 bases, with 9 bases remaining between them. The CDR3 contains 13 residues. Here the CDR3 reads CASSFGQSYGYTF. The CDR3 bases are TGTGCCAGCAGTTTTGGCCAATCCTATGGCTACACCTTC.

DNA for the CDR3: TGTGCCAGCAGCTTCAACGGTCAGGGGGCTCAAGGCTACACCTTC. Translating gives CASSFNGQGAQGYTF. This chain uses TRBV11-2 with TRBJ1-2; 8 positions match TRBD1. CDR1 SGHAT and CDR2 FQNNGV come from the germline V gene. There are 15 residues in the CDR3. The V segment lost 3 bases and the J segment 8 bases; nucleotides outside the gene matches: 11.